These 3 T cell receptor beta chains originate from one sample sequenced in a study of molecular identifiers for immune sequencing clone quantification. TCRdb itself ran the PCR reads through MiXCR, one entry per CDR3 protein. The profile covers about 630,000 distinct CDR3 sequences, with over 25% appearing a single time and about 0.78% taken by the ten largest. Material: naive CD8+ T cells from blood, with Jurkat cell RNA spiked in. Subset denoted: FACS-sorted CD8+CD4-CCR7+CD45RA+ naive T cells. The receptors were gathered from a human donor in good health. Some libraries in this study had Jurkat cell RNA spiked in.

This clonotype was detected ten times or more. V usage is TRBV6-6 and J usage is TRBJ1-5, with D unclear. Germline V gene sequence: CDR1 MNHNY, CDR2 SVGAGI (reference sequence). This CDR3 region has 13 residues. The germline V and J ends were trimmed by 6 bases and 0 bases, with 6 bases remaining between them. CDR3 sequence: CASRVYSNQPQHF. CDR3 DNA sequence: TGTGCCAGCAGGGTCTATAGCAATCAGCCCCAGCATTTT.

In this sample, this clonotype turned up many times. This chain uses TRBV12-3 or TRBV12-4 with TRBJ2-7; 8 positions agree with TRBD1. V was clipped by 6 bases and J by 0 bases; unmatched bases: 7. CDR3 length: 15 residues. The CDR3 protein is CASSRADRASYEQYF. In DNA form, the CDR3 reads TGTGCCAGCAGCCGAGCGGACAGGGCCTCCTACGAGCAGTACTTC.

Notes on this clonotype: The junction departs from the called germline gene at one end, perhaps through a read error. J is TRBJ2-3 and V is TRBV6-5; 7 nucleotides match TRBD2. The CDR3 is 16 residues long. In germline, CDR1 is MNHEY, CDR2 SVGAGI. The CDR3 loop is CAGSISGWAGADTQYF. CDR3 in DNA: TGTGCCGGCAGCATCTCAGGGTGGGCGGGAGCAGATACGCAGTATTTT.